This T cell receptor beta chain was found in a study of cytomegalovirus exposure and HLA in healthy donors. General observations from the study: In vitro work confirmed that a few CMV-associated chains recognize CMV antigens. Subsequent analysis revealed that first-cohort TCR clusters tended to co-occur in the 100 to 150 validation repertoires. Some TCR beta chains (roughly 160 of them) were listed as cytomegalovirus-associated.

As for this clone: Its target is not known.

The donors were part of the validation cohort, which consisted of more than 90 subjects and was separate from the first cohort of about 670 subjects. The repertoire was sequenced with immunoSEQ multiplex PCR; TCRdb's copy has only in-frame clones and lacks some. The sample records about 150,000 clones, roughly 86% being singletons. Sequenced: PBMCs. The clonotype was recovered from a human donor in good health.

The CDR3 protein is CASSQGGSINEKLFF. CDR3 nucleotides: TGCGCCAGCAGCCAAGGTGGCAGTATTAATGAAAAACTGTTTTTT. The chain combines TRBV4-1 with TRBJ1-4; D is ambiguous. Germline CDR1 is MGHRA and CDR2 is YSYEKL. The length of the CDR3 is 15 residues. Trimming took 1 base from V and 4 from J, leaving 10 bases between them.